A selection of T cell receptor beta chains follows, all from one sample in a study of memory CD4+ T cells and cytomegalovirus serostatus. Assay used: immunoSEQ multiplex PCR; TCRdb lists only in-frame clones, some missing. The repertoire holds about 75,000 clones, with roughly three quarters as singletons. The sequenced sample was memory CD4+ T cells from blood. These receptors came from an adult in good health and CMV-seropositive. Each CDR3 is given without its conserved first and last residue.

v_call: TRBV11-3; cdr3_length: 16; j_call: TRBJ2-2; cdr3_aa: ASSLGSRDPNSSGELF
v_call: TRBV28; cdr3_length: 11; j_call: TRBJ1-2; cdr3_aa: ASRSDISYGYT
v_call: TRBV7-2; cdr3_length: 13; j_call: TRBJ2-1; cdr3_aa: ASSVSGGTYNEQF
v_call: TRBV19; cdr3_length: 13; j_call: TRBJ2-2; cdr3_aa: ASTTSGLAAGELF
v_call: TRBV5-6; cdr3_length: 16; j_call: TRBJ1-2; cdr3_aa: ASSSLQLRGQGAYGYT
v_call: TRBV27; cdr3_length: 18; j_call: TRBJ2-1; cdr3_aa: ASSLGVGLAGGSRRNEQF
v_call: TRBV6-5; cdr3_length: 11; j_call: TRBJ1-2; cdr3_aa: ASSYPGRSSYT
v_call: TRBV5-6; cdr3_length: 14; j_call: TRBJ2-3; cdr3_aa: ASSLAGRRATDTQY
v_call: TRBV18; cdr3_length: 15; j_call: TRBJ1-5; cdr3_aa: ASSPVSGTASNQPQH
v_call: TRBV28; cdr3_length: 14; j_call: TRBJ1-2; cdr3_aa: ASTPQGGGLVDGYT
v_call: TRBV6-5; cdr3_length: 13; j_call: TRBJ2-7; cdr3_aa: ASSSLPPQYNEQY
v_call: TRBV2; cdr3_length: 15; j_call: TRBJ2-5; cdr3_aa: ASKSAGVRGRLETQY
v_call: TRBV30; cdr3_length: 9; j_call: TRBJ1-5; cdr3_aa: AWSTNQPQH
v_call: TRBV25-1; cdr3_length: 12; j_call: TRBJ2-5; cdr3_aa: ASSGTSARETQY
v_call: TRBV10-3; cdr3_length: 10; j_call: TRBJ2-5; cdr3_aa: AISAAWETQY
v_call: TRBV2; cdr3_length: 15; j_call: TRBJ1-1; cdr3_aa: ASSGGPNRGLHTEAF
v_call: TRBV15; cdr3_length: 13; j_call: TRBJ1-6; cdr3_aa: ATSREGAAGSPLH
v_call: TRBV5-1; cdr3_length: 15; j_call: TRBJ2-7; cdr3_aa: ASSPATLAGASYEQY
v_call: TRBV15; cdr3_length: 14; j_call: TRBJ1-6; cdr3_aa: ATSRAPTGADSPLH
v_call: TRBV5-1; cdr3_length: 13; j_call: TRBJ1-3; cdr3_aa: ASSQAGSSGNTIY
v_call: TRBV6-5; cdr3_length: 13; j_call: TRBJ1-6; cdr3_aa: ASSYLQGATSPLH
v_call: TRBV6-5; cdr3_length: 11; j_call: TRBJ1-5; cdr3_aa: ASSATGNQPQH
v_call: TRBV7-9; cdr3_length: 11; j_call: TRBJ1-3; cdr3_aa: ASSLGQQNTIY
v_call: TRBV11-2; cdr3_length: 8; j_call: TRBJ2-7; cdr3_aa: ASSLADLH
v_call: TRBV6-5; cdr3_length: 12; j_call: TRBJ2-2; cdr3_aa: ASSGARNTGELF
v_call: TRBV6-7; cdr3_length: 14; j_call: TRBJ1-1; cdr3_aa: ASSYSLAGGTTGAF
v_call: TRBV30; cdr3_length: 12; j_call: TRBJ1-2; cdr3_aa: AWSGLSRDYGYT
v_call: TRBV7-9; cdr3_length: 13; j_call: TRBJ1-4; cdr3_aa: ASSRGVRTNEKLF
v_call: TRBV30; cdr3_length: 12; j_call: TRBJ1-2; cdr3_aa: ASSDSSRTYGYT
v_call: TRBV4-1; cdr3_length: 13; j_call: TRBJ2-7; cdr3_aa: ASSQGSRDTYEQY
v_call: TRBV4-1; cdr3_length: 14; j_call: TRBJ2-3; cdr3_aa: ASSQPFREREFTQY
v_call: TRBV10-3; cdr3_length: 12; j_call: TRBJ1-5; cdr3_aa: AISPDSSNQPQH
v_call: TRBV11-2; cdr3_length: 14; j_call: TRBJ2-2; cdr3_aa: ASSLGGGANTGELF
v_call: TRBV10-3; cdr3_length: 11; j_call: TRBJ1-1; cdr3_aa: AIWGPGNTEAF
v_call: TRBV19; cdr3_length: 14; j_call: TRBJ1-4; cdr3_aa: ASSIGGPTDNEKLF
v_call: TRBV27; cdr3_length: 11; j_call: TRBJ2-4; cdr3_aa: ASRTQGGVIQY
v_call: TRBV30; cdr3_length: 13; j_call: TRBJ1-2; cdr3_aa: AWSNPGQGNYGYT
v_call: TRBV19; cdr3_length: 17; j_call: TRBJ1-5; cdr3_aa: ASSINQASTRQNNQPQH
v_call: TRBV5-1; cdr3_length: 13; j_call: TRBJ2-1; cdr3_aa: ASSLVPGGRNEQF
v_call: TRBV18; cdr3_length: 13; j_call: TRBJ2-1; cdr3_aa: ASSERGGAYNEQF
v_call: TRBV9; cdr3_length: 11; j_call: TRBJ1-3; cdr3_aa: ASSINSGNTIY
v_call: TRBV5-1; cdr3_length: 13; j_call: TRBJ2-1; cdr3_aa: ASSPFQVSYNEQF
v_call: TRBV19; cdr3_length: 13; j_call: TRBJ1-5; cdr3_aa: ASSIDAPGRQPQH
v_call: TRBV9; cdr3_length: 13; j_call: TRBJ2-3; cdr3_aa: ASSSGGASTDTQY
v_call: TRBV30; cdr3_length: 12; j_call: TRBJ1-5; cdr3_aa: AWSVSSENQPQH
v_call: TRBV11-3; cdr3_length: 14; j_call: TRBJ1-4; cdr3_aa: ASSLGGATSGEKLF
v_call: TRBV9; cdr3_length: 13; j_call: TRBJ1-4; cdr3_aa: ASSVGWSTNEKLF
v_call: TRBV28; cdr3_length: 13; j_call: TRBJ2-3; cdr3_aa: ASSLSQASGDTQY